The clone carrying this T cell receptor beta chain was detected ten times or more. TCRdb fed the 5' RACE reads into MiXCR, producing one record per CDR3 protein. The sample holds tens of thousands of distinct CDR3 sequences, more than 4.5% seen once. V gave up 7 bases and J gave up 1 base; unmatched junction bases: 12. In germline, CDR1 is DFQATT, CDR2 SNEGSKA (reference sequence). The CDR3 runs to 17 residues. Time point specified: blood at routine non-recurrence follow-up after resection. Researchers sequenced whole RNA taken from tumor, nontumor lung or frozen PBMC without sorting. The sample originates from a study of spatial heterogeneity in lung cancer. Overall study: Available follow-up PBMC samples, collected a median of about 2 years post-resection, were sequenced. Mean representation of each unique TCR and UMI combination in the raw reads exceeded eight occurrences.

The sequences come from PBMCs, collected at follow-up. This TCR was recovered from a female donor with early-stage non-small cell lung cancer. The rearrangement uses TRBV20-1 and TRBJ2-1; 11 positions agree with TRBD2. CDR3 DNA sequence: TGCAGTGTCCCAGTCGCGGCTAGCGGGAGGTCCTACAATGAGCAGTTCTTC. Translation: CSVPVAASGRSYNEQFF.